These 7 T cell receptor beta chains were sequenced from one sample in a study of regulatory dendritic cells for organ transplantation. Repertoires were generated with immunoSEQ multiplex PCR, while TCRdb's copy carries only in-frame clones and drops some. The sample lists roughly 9,300 clones; about two thirds were seen once. Their target antigens are unknown. Allogeneic regulatory or mature dendritic cells were co-cultured for less than 6 days with CFSE-labeled sorted T cells at 1:10. Material for sequencing was naive CD4+ T cells from blood cultured with dendritic cells. The subset denotes: CD45RA+ naive T cells. The origin of the receptors is a human donor in good health.

This clone was seen more than once but under ten times. The gene calls are TRBV9 and TRBJ2-3; D may be TRBD1 (6 bases). Germline CDR1 is SGDLS and CDR2 is YYNGEE. This CDR3 contains 17 residues. Trimming cost V 0 bases and J 0 bases, with 14 bases left between them. The CDR3 nucleotides are TGTGCCAGCAGCGTAGGTCTAGGGGGTACTAGCACAGATACGCAGTATTTT. Translated, it gives CASSVGLGGTSTDTQYF.

The chain links TRBV28 to TRBJ1-6; the D gene is possibly TRBD1 (6 bases). Trimming cost V 5 bases and J 14 bases, with 16 bases left between them. Germline V gives CDR1 MDHEN, CDR2 SYDVKM. CDR3 length: 13 residues. The chain's CDR3 is CASSTGNRATLHF. DNA for the CDR3: TGTGCCAGCAGTACCGGCAACAGGGCGACCCTCCACTTT.

The chain employs TRBV11-3 and TRBJ1-1, with D perhaps matching TRBD1 (5 bases). The V end lost 5 bases, the J end lost 6 bases, and 13 bases lay between the germline ends. The germline V gene encodes CDR1 SGHNT and CDR2 YENEEA. The CDR3 is 13 amino acids. The CDR3 DNA reads as TGTGCCAGCAGCAGGTCCAGGGTTGCTGAAGCTTTCTTT. Protein: CASSRSRVAEAFF.

This clone was picked up a small number of times. The rearrangement links TRBV15 to TRBJ1-4; maybe TRBD1 (6 bases). The CDR3 extends over 18 amino acids. Deletions cut 0 bases from V and 8 bases from J, with 22 bases between. Germline-derived CDR1 and CDR2 are LNHNV and YYDKDF (reference sequence). The CDR3 DNA sequence: TGTGCCACCAGCAGAGAACACCCTACAGGGAGGGTAGGGGAAAAACTGTTTTTT. The encoded protein is CATSREHPTGRVGEKLFF.

Judged by abundance, this clone is medium-sized. The chain is built from TRBV6-1 and TRBJ2-7; D gene unclear. V dropped 3 bases and J dropped 3 bases, with 6 bases sitting between them. Looked up from germline, CDR1 is MNHNS and CDR2 is SASEGT. This CDR3 is built from 12 residues. CDR3 nucleotides: TGTGCCAGCAGTGAGCACTACTACGAGCAGTACTTC. Protein sequence: CASSEHYYEQYF.

The chain joins TRBV2 to TRBJ2-1; 9 bases align to TRBD2. The CDR3 has 14 residues. J lost 5 bases, V lost 7 bases, and 6 bases had no gene match. The germline gives CDR1 SNHLY, CDR2 FYNNEI. In nucleotides, the CDR3 is TGTGCCAGCAAGGGACTAGCCGTAGACAATGAGCAGTTCTTC. Translation: CASKGLAVDNEQFF.

The J gene is TRBJ1-1, the V gene TRBV6-5, with 7 bases identical to TRBD1. After removal of 5 bases from V and 4 bases from J, the junction contained 7 bases not matched to a gene. Germline CDR1 MNHEY, CDR2 SVGAGI. The CDR3 loop spans 14 amino acids. This CDR3 is CASSAQGVITEAFF. CDR3 in DNA: TGTGCCAGCAGTGCTCAGGGGGTGATCACTGAAGCTTTCTTT.